This is a list of T cell receptor beta chains from one sample in a study of blood T cell repertoires in COVID-19. Sequenced by immunoSEQ multiplex PCR; TCRdb stores in-frame clones only, minus some. The sample lists roughly 71,000 clones, 80% occurring once. The sample was peripheral blood. The source is a man between 65 and 80 years old who had recovered from COVID-19. CDR3s include the opening cysteine and the closing phenylalanine or tryptophan. D genes are given only for firm matches. Clone size is given for some rows only: seen once, a few or many times, or a class if the clone is expanded.

>TRBJ2-3|-|TRBD2|TRBV11-2
CASSWGGVGTDTQYF
TGTGCCAGCAGCTGGGGGGGTGTCGGCACAGATACGCAGTATTTT
>TRBJ2-6|-|TRBD1|TRBV9
CASSNSSGQGLDGANVLTF
TGTGCCAGCAGCAACTCCTCCGGACAGGGGTTAGATGGGGCCAACGTCCTGACTTTC
>TRBJ1-2|medium-sized|-|TRBV19
CASSILRDNPAGYTF
TGTGCCAGTAGTATACTAAGGGACAACCCGGCGGGCTACACCTTC
>TRBJ2-3|-|TRBD2|TRBV5-4
CASSTRLAGDTDTQYF
TGTGCCAGCAGCACAAGACTAGCGGGAGACACAGATACGCAGTATTTT
>TRBJ2-2|-|-|TRBV4-3
CASSPITGELFF
TGCGCCAGCAGCCCCATCACCGGGGAGCTGTTTTTT
>TRBJ2-6|-|TRBD1|TRBV28
CASSLGQGVVNVLTF
TGTGCCAGCAGTCTAGGACAGGGGGTAGTCAACGTCCTGACTTTC
>TRBJ1-2|-|-|TRBV15
CATSRDRDNYGYTF
TGTGCCACCAGCAGAGATCGGGATAACTATGGCTACACCTTC
>TRBJ2-7|-|-|TRBV6-6
CASSPPTGPSYEQYF
TGTGCCAGCAGCCCCCCGACAGGACCCTCCTACGAGCAGTACTTC
>TRBJ2-2|-|-|TRBV5-1
CASSQNKVTGELFF
TGCGCCAGCAGCCAGAACAAAGTCACCGGGGAGCTGTTTTTT
>TRBJ2-1|few|TRBD2|TRBV5-1
CASSLLTSDSGSNEQFF
TGCGCCAGCTCCCTCCTGACTAGCGACTCTGGCAGCAATGAGCAGTTCTTC
>TRBJ2-2|-|TRBD1|TRBV5-1
CASSFTRGQGQAGELFF
TGCGCCAGCAGCTTTACACGCGGACAGGGGCAGGCCGGGGAGCTGTTTTTT
>TRBJ2-2|-|-|TRBV28
CASRSGEINTGELFF
TGTGCCAGCAGATCAGGGGAAATAAACACCGGGGAGCTGTTTTTT
>TRBJ2-1|-|-|TRBV2
CASSEDGIRNEQFF
TGTGCCAGCAGTGAGGACGGGATCAGGAATGAGCAGTTCTTC
>TRBJ1-2|-|-|TRBV6-5
CASSYSYTNYGYTF
TGTGCCAGCAGTTACTCGTACACCAACTATGGCTACACCTTC
>TRBJ2-1|-|TRBD2|TRBV6-2/TRBV6-3
CASSPPTSGRNNEQFF
TGTGCCAGCAGCCCTCCTACTAGCGGGAGAAACAATGAGCAGTTCTTC
>TRBJ1-1|-|-|TRBV9
CASSARPRAPPRYGLSGTEAFF
TGTGCCAGCAGCGCCCGACCCAGGGCTCCGCCTCGATACGGGTTGTCCGGCACTGAAGCTTTCTTT
>TRBJ2-4|-|-|TRBV19
CASSTAGSKNIQYF
TGTGCCAGTAGTACGGCCGGGTCCAAAAACATTCAGTACTTC
>TRBJ2-3|few|-|TRBV28
CASTLAQGTDTQYF
TGTGCCAGTACTCTAGCGCAAGGCACAGATACGCAGTATTTT
>TRBJ1-5|-|TRBD1|TRBV19
CASSPQGPSNQPQHF
TGTGCCAGTAGCCCACAGGGGCCGAGCAATCAGCCCCAGCATTTT
>TRBJ2-1|-|TRBD2|TRBV28
CASSLWVAGDNNEQFF
TGTGCCAGCAGTTTATGGGTAGCGGGAGATAATAATGAGCAGTTCTTC
>TRBJ2-5|-|-|TRBV19
CASSPQTGIETQYF
TGTGCCAGTAGCCCCCAAACAGGGATAGAGACCCAGTACTTC
>TRBJ2-3|-|-|TRBV6-5
CASSPAGLTDTQYF
TGTGCCAGCAGTCCCGCGGGACTCACAGATACGCAGTATTTT
>TRBJ1-5|-|TRBD1|TRBV9
CASSVGTGGNQPQHF
TGTGCCAGCAGCGTGGGGACAGGGGGCAATCAGCCCCAGCATTTT